A selection of T cell receptor beta chains follows, all from one sample in a study of CD8 T cells in Susac syndrome. One entry per CDR3 protein, called by TCRdb with MiXCR from the immunoSEQ multiplex PCR reads. The sample has 95,000 to 150,000 distinct CDR3 sequences, 96% seen once; the top ten hold less than 0.15%. Sequencing used CD4+ T cells from PBMCs. Receptors were obtained from a human donor with Susac syndrome. The CDR3 runs from the conserved cysteine through the conserved F or W. D genes are given only for firm matches. Clone size appears in some rows only: once, few, many, or a class for an expanded clone.

V gene	D gene	J gene	clone size	CDR3 protein	CDR3 DNA
TRBV11-1	-	TRBJ1-1	-	CASSPGPLREAFF	TGTGCCAGCAGTCCAGGACCGCTCCGAGAAGCTTTCTTT
TRBV7-6	TRBD2	TRBJ2-5	-	CASSLSGSRETQYF	TGTGCCAGCAGCCTTAGCGGGAGTCGGGAGACCCAGTACTTC
TRBV6-6	-	TRBJ1-1	-	CASSYGTEAFF	TGTGCCAGCAGTTACGGCACTGAAGCTTTCTTT
TRBV29-1	-	TRBJ2-1	-	CSVDPDYNEQFF	TGCAGCGTTGACCCAGATTACAATGAGCAGTTCTTC
TRBV2	TRBD1	TRBJ1-5	-	CASRTSGQGNQPQHF	TGTGCCAGCAGAACCTCGGGACAGGGGAATCAGCCCCAGCATTTT
TRBV12-5	-	TRBJ1-2	-	CASGLGSNYGYTF	TGTGCTAGTGGTTTGGGCTCTAACTATGGCTACACCTTC
TRBV20-1	-	TRBJ1-5	-	CSARSDGNQPQHF	TGCAGTGCTAGGTCAGACGGAAATCAGCCCCAGCATTTT
TRBV19	-	TRBJ1-2	-	CASSPDPRGNYGYTF	TGTGCCAGTAGTCCCGACCCGAGGGGGAACTATGGCTACACCTTC
TRBV30	TRBD1	TRBJ1-1	-	CAWMILGGRAFF	TGTGCCTGGATGATCTTAGGGGGCCGGGCTTTCTTT
TRBV12-3/TRBV12-4	-	TRBJ2-2	-	CASTFLGGYGELFF	TGTGCCAGCACTTTCCTTGGGGGGTACGGGGAGCTGTTTTTT
TRBV5-1	-	TRBJ1-2	-	CASSLAQAKLYGYTF	TGCGCCAGCAGCTTGGCACAGGCGAAACTCTATGGCTACACCTTC
TRBV4-2	TRBD2	TRBJ2-1	-	CASSRTVAGDSYNEQFF	TGTGCCAGCAGCCGAACTGTTGCGGGGGACTCCTACAATGAGCAGTTCTTC
TRBV18	-	TRBJ2-7	-	CASSPGKYEQYF	TGTGCCAGCTCACCAGGAAAGTACGAGCAGTACTTC
TRBV12-3/TRBV12-4	TRBD1	TRBJ2-7	-	CASSRDRVYEQYF	TGTGCCAGCAGTCGAGACAGGGTCTACGAGCAGTACTTC
TRBV28	-	TRBJ2-7	-	CASSLPSRAAYEQYF	TGTGCCAGCAGTTTACCCTCCAGGGCGGCCTACGAGCAGTACTTC
TRBV12-3/TRBV12-4	-	TRBJ2-5	-	CASSLPYVETQYF	TGTGCCAGCAGTTTACCCTACGTCGAGACCCAGTACTTC
TRBV29-1	TRBD1	TRBJ2-7	-	CSTRTGDYEQYF	TGCAGCACGAGGACAGGGGACTACGAGCAGTACTTC
TRBV28	-	TRBJ2-1	once	CASTFRGSEQFF	TGTGCCAGCACCTTCCGGGGCAGCGAGCAGTTCTTC
TRBV2	-	TRBJ2-3	-	CASSEGSGYTDTQYF	TGTGCCAGCAGTGAGGGTAGCGGCTACACAGATACGCAGTATTTT
TRBV29-1	-	TRBJ2-7	-	CSVRRIGYEQYF	TGCAGCGTCCGTAGGATCGGCTACGAGCAGTACTTC
TRBV12-3/TRBV12-4	-	TRBJ1-5	few	CASSLGGGNQPQHF	TGTGCCAGCAGTTTAGGTGGGGGCAATCAGCCCCAGCATTTT
TRBV25-1	TRBD1	TRBJ1-1	once	CASSRQGRAEAFF	TGTGCCAGCAGTAGACAGGGACGGGCTGAAGCTTTCTTT
TRBV20-1	-	TRBJ2-1	-	CSARDNSNEQFF	TGCAGTGCTAGAGATAACAGCAATGAGCAGTTCTTC
TRBV23-1	-	TRBJ2-5	-	CASSRGFGETQYF	TGCGCCAGCAGTAGGGGGTTCGGAGAGACCCAGTACTTC
TRBV30	-	TRBJ2-5	-	CAWSVAAGTQYF	TGTGCCTGGAGTGTCGCTGCTGGGACCCAGTACTTC
TRBV7-2	TRBD1	TRBJ1-1	-	CASSRDRGHSAFF	TGTGCCAGCAGCCGGGACAGGGGGCACTCAGCTTTCTTT
TRBV29-1	-	TRBJ2-3	-	CSVLWAGDTQYF	TGCAGCGTTCTGTGGGCGGGAGATACGCAGTATTTT
TRBV20-1	-	TRBJ2-5	-	CSAPDPKETQYF	TGCAGTGCTCCGGACCCGAAAGAGACCCAGTACTTC
TRBV24-1	-	TRBJ2-2	-	CATSVPGPRSTGELFF	TGTGCCACCAGTGTTCCGGGACCCAGATCCACCGGGGAGCTGTTTTTT
TRBV19	-	TRBJ2-1	-	CASRFASVSYNEQFF	TGTGCCAGTAGATTCGCTAGCGTCTCCTACAATGAGCAGTTCTTC
TRBV7-3	-	TRBJ2-5	once	CASSPLGGEKTQYF	TGTGCCAGCAGCCCCCTGGGAGGTGAGAAGACCCAGTACTTC
TRBV14	TRBD2	TRBJ2-7	-	CASSQRSSGAYEQYF	TGTGCCAGCAGCCAGCGGTCTAGCGGAGCCTACGAGCAGTACTTC
TRBV19	-	TRBJ2-1	-	CASSPIQAQGNNEQFF	TGTGCCAGTAGTCCCATCCAGGCCCAGGGGAACAATGAGCAGTTCTTC
TRBV13	-	TRBJ2-5	-	CASSRQVQETQYF	TGTGCCAGCAGCCGACAAGTACAAGAGACCCAGTACTTC
TRBV19	-	TRBJ1-5	-	CASSEGDQPQHF	TGTGCCAGTAGCGAGGGTGATCAGCCCCAGCATTTT
TRBV2	-	TRBJ2-1	-	CASSGWNEQFF	TGTGCCAGCAGTGGTTGGAATGAGCAGTTCTTC
TRBV5-1	-	TRBJ1-4	-	CASSSQGSNEKLFF	TGCGCCAGCAGCTCCCAGGGTTCTAATGAAAAACTGTTTTTT
TRBV5-1	TRBD2	TRBJ2-5	-	CASSFATSGTQETQYF	TGCGCCAGCAGCTTCGCGACTAGCGGCACTCAAGAGACCCAGTACTTC
TRBV14	-	TRBJ2-3	-	CASSQRLTDTQYF	TGTGCCAGCAGCCAAAGGCTCACAGATACGCAGTATTTT
TRBV12-3/TRBV12-4	TRBD2	TRBJ2-2	-	CASSLPGGPRNTGELFF	TGTGCCAGCAGTTTACCGGGAGGGCCGAGGAACACCGGGGAGCTGTTTTTT